One sample yielded the 8 T cell receptor beta chains listed below, sequenced in a study of graft-versus-host responses after intestinal transplantation. Their antigens are not known. Libraries were prepared by immunoSEQ multiplex PCR; TCRdb keeps only in-frame clonotypes and omits some of them. The table lists 88,000 or so clones, 85% to 90% of them singletons. Specimen: unstimulated CD4+ T cells sorted from spleen or lymph node cells, collected before intestinal transplant. The receptors here all came from a human donor who received an intestinal transplant.

The gene calls are TRBV7-3 and TRBJ2-1; D not certain. The CDR3 is 16 amino acids. Trimming removed 2 bases at V and 0 bases at J, with 11 bases between. Germline values: CDR1 SGHTA, CDR2 FQGTGA. CDR3 nucleotides: TGTGCCAGCAGCTTATCCCCCTCCAGCTCCTACAATGAGCAGTTCTTC. Its translation: CASSLSPSSSYNEQFF.

This chain's CDR3 is CASSLGFPGDTQYF. The CDR3 nucleotides are TGTGCCAGCAGCTTAGGATTTCCGGGAGATACGCAGTATTTT. The genes are TRBV7-9 and TRBJ2-3; D is undetermined. Deletions cut 1 base from V and 5 bases from J, with 10 bases between. Germline V gene sequence: CDR1 SEHNR, CDR2 FQNEAQ (reference sequence). This CDR3 has 14 residues.

This rearrangement joins TRBV7-3 to TRBJ1-2, with D possibly TRBD1 on 6 matching bases. CDR1 is SGHTA and CDR2 is FQGTGA in the germline V gene. This CDR3 is built from 14 residues. The V end was cut by 2 bases, the J end by 7 bases, with 14 bases between. The CDR3 loop is CASSLVSGVGGYTF. The CDR3 region has the DNA TGTGCCAGCAGCTTAGTCTCAGGGGTCGGTGGCTACACCTTC.

The chain has TRBV6-4 and TRBJ2-1, with 9 bases matching TRBD1. With 5 bases clipped from V and 14 bases from J, the junction kept 7 bases outside the gene matches. The germline V gene has CDR1 MRHNA and CDR2 SNTAGT. This CDR3 contains 12 residues. DNA for the CDR3: TGTGCCAGCAGTACCGACAGGGGGTTTAAGTTCTTC. The encoded protein is CASSTDRGFKFF.

V usage is TRBV5-4 and J usage is TRBJ1-1, with unresolved D. This CDR3 is 13 amino acids long. V lost 2 bases and J lost 7, with 12 bases in between. From germline, CDR1 is SGHNT and CDR2 YYREEE (reference sequence). DNA of the CDR3: TGTGCCAGCAGCTTAATCGGGGTCAATGAAGCTTTCTTT. Residues: CASSLIGVNEAFF.

Only one count was recorded for this clone. The genes are TRBV4-1 and TRBJ2-2, with D unclear. Trimming shortened V by 4 bases and J by 6 bases, and 18 bases separated the two germline ends. In germline, CDR1 is MGHRA, CDR2 YSYEKL. The CDR3 consists of 16 residues. The CDR3 bases are TGCGCCAGCAGCCGCGCGGCGGATGTGGTTGCCGGGGAGCTGTTTTTT. Protein product: CASSRAADVVAGELFF.

This chain connects TRBV9 to TRBJ1-5, with 7 bases lining up with TRBD1. Germline CDR1 is SGDLS and CDR2 is YYNGEE. CDR3 length equals 14 residues. V was pared by 3 bases and J by 7 bases, with 7 bases of the junction left unmatched. CDR3 coding DNA: TGTGCCAGCAGCGCTACAGGGGTCGGGCAGCCCCAGCATTTT. Encoded protein: CASSATGVGQPQHF.

The chain joins TRBV15 to TRBJ1-1; D is uncertain. CDR1 and CDR2 (germline): LNHNV, YYDKDF (reference sequence). V lost 2 bases to trimming and J lost 5 bases, with 9 bases between them. This CDR3 region has 13 residues. The CDR3 sequence is CATSRTPGTEAFF. The CDR3 coding sequence is TGTGCCACCAGCAGAACACCGGGGACTGAAGCTTTCTTT.